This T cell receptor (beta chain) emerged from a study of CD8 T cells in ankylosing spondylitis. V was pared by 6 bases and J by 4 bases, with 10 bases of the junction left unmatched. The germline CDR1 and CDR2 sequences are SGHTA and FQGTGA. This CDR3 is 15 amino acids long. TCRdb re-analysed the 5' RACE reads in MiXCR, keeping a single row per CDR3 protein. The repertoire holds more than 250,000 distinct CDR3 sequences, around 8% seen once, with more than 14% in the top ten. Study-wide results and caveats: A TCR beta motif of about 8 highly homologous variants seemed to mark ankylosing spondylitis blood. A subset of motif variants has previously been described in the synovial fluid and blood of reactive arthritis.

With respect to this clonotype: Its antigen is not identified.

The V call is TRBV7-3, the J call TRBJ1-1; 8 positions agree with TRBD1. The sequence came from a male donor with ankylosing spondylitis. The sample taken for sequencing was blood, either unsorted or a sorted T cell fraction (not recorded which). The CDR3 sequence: CASRAGQGAPTEAFF. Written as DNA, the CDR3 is TGTGCCAGCAGGGCCGGGCAGGGGGCTCCCACTGAAGCTTTCTTT.